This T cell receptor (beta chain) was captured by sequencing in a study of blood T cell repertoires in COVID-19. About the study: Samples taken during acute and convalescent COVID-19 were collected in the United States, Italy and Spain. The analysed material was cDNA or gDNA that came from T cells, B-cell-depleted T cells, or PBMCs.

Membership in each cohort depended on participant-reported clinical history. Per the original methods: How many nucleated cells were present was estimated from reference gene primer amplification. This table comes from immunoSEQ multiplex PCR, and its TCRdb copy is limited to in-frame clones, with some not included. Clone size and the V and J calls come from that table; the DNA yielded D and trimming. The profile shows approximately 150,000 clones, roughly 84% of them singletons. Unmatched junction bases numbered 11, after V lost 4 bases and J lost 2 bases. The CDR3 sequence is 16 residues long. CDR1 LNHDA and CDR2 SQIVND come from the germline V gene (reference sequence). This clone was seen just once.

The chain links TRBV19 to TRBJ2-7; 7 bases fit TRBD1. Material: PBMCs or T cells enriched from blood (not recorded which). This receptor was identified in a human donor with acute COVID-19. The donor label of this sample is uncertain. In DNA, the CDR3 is TGTGCCAGTAGTACCCGAGGGGGCCTTTCTGCCTACGAGCAGTACTTC. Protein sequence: CASSTRGGLSAYEQYF.